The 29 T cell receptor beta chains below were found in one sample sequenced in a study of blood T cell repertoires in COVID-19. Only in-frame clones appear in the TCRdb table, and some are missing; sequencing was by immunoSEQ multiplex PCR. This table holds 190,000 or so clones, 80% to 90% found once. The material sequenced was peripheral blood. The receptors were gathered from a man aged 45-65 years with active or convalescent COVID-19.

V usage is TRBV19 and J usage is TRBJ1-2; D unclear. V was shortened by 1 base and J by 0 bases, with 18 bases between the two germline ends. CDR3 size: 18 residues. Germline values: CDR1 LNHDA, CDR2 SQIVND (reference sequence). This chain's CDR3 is CASSIGLQRPRANYGYTF. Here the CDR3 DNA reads TGTGCCAGTAGTATAGGGTTACAGCGGCCCCGCGCTAACTATGGCTACACCTTC.

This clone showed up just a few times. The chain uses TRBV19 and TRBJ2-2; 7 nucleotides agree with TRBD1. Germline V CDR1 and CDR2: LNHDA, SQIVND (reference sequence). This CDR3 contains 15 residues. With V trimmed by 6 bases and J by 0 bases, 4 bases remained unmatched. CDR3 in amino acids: CASRSGQTNTGELFF. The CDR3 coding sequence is TGTGCCAGTAGATCGGGACAGACGAACACCGGGGAGCTGTTTTTT. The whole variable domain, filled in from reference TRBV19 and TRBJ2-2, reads DGGITQSPKYLFRKEGQNVTLSCEQNLNHDAMYWYRQDPGQGLRLIYYSQIVNDFQKGDIAEGYSVSREKKESFPLTVTSAQKNPTAFYLCASRSGQTNTGELFFGEGSRLTVL.

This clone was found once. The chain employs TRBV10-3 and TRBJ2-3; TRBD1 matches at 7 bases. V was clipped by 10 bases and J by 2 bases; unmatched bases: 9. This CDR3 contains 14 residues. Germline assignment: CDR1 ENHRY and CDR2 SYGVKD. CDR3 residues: CATADRFNTDTQYF. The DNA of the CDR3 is TGTGCCACCGCGGACAGGTTTAACACAGATACGCAGTATTTT.

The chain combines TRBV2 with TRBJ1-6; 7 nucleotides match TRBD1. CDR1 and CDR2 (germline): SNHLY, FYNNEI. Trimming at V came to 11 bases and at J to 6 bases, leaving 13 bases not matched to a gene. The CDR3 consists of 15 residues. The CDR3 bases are TGTGCCCCGGCGAATCCGGGACAGAGTAATTCACCCCTCCACTTT. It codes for CAPANPGQSNSPLHF.

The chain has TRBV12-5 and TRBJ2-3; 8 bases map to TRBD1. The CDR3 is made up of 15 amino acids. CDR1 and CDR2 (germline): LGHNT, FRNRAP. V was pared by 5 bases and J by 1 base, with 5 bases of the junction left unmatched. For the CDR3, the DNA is TGTGCTAGTGGTCAGGGGGCGGGTGGCACAGATACGCAGTATTTT. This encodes CASGQGAGGTDTQYF.

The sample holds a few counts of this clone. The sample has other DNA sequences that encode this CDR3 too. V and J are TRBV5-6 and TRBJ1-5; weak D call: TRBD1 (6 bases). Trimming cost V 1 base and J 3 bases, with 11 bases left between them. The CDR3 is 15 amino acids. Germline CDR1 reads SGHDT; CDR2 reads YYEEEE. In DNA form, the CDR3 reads TGTGCCAGCAGCTTGAGGGGGGGGGCCAATCAGCCCCAGCATTTT. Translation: CASSLRGGANQPQHF.

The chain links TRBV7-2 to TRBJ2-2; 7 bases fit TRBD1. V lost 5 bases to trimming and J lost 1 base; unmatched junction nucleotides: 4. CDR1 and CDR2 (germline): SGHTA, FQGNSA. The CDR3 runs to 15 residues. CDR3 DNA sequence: TGTGCCAGCAGCAGTACAGGGGTGAACACCGGGGAGCTGTTTTTT. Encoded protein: CASSSTGVNTGELFF.

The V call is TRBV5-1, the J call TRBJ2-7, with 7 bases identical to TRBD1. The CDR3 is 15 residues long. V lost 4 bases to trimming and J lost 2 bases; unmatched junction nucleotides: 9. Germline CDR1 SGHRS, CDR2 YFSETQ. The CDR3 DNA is TGCGCCAGCAGCCTGGACAGGCCGACCCCCTACGAGCAGTACTTC. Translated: CASSLDRPTPYEQYF.

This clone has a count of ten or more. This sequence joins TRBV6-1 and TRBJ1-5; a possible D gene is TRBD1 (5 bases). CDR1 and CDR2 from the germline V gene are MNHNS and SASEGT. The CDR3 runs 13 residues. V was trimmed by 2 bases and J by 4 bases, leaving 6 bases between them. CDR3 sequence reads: CASSESGNQPQHF. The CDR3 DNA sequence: TGTGCCAGCAGTGAATCAGGGAATCAGCCCCAGCATTTT.

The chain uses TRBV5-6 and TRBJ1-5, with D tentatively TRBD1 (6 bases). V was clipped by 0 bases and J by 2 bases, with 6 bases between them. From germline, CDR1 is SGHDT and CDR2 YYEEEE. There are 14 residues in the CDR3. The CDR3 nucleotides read TGTGCCAGCAGCTTGGAGGGGGGCAATCAGCCCCAGCATTTT. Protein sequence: CASSLEGGNQPQHF.

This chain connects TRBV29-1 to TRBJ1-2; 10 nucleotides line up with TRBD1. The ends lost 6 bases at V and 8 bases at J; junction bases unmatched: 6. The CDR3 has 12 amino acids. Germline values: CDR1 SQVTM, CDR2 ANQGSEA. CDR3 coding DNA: TGCAGCGTGGGGACAGGGGCGGACGGCTACACCTTC. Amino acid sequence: CSVGTGADGYTF.

The CDR3, as DNA: TGTGCCAGTAGTCCTTGGGCCCACCTCAGGGGGACAGATACGCAGTATTTT. Amino acids: CASSPWAHLRGTDTQYF. The genes are TRBV19 and TRBJ2-3, with TRBD1 identical over 7 bases. The J segment lost 3 bases and the V segment lost 5 bases, leaving 14 bases of the junction unmatched. This CDR3 is built from 17 residues. The germline V gene has CDR1 LNHDA and CDR2 SQIVND (reference sequence).

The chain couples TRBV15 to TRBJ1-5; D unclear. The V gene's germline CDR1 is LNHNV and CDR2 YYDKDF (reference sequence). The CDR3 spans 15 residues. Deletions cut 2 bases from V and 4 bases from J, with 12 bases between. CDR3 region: CATSRREGGNQPQHF. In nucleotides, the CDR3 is TGTGCCACCAGCAGACGAGAGGGTGGTAATCAGCCCCAGCATTTT.

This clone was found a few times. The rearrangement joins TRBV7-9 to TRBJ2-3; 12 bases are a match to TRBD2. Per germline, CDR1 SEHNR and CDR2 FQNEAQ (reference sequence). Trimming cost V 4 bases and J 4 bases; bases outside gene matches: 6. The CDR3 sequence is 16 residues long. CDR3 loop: CASSSSGRGTPDTQYF. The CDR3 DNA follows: TGTGCCAGCAGCTCTAGCGGGAGGGGGACCCCAGATACGCAGTATTTT.

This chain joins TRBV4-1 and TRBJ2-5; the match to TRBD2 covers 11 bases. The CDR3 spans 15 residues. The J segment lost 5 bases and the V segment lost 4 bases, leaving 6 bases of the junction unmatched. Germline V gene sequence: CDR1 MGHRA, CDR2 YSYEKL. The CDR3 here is CASSRLAGGAETQYF. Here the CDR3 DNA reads TGCGCCAGCAGCCGTTTAGCGGGAGGGGCGGAGACCCAGTACTTC.

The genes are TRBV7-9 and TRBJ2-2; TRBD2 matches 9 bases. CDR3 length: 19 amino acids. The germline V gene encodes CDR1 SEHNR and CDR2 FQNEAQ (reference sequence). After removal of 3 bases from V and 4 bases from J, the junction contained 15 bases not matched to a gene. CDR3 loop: CASSFAQLAGGRGTGELFF. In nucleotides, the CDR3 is TGTGCCAGCAGCTTCGCTCAACTCGCGGGGGGGCGGGGCACCGGGGAGCTGTTTTTT. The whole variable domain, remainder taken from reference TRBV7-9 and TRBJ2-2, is DTGVSQNPRHKITKRGQNVTFRCDPISEHNRLYWYRQTLGQGPEFLTYFQNEAQLEKSRLLSDRFSAERPKGSFSTLEIQRTEQGDSAMYLCASSFAQLAGGRGTGELFFGEGSRLTVL.

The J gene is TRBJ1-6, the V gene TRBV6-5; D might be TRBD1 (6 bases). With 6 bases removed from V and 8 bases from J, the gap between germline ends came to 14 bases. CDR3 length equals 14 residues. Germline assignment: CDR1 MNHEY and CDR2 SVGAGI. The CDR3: CASRQDSHDSPLHF. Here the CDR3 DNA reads TGTGCCAGCAGACAGGACAGTCACGATTCACCCCTCCACTTT.

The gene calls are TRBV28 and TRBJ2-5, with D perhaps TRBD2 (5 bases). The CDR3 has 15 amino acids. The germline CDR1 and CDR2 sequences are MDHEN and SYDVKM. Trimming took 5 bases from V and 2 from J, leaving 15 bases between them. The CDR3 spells CASSPGARGQETQYF. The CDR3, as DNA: TGTGCCAGCAGTCCCGGAGCCCGGGGACAAGAGACCCAGTACTTC. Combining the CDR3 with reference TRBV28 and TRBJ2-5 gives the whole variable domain DVKVTQSSRYLVKRTGEKVFLECVQDMDHENMFWYRQDPGLGLRLIYFSYDVKMKEKGDIPEGYSVSREKKERFSLILESASTNQTSMYLCASSPGARGQETQYFGPGTRLLVL.

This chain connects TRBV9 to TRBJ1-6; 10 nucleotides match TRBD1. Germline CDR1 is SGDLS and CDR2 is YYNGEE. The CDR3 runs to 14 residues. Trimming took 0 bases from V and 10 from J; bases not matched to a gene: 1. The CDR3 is CASSVAGQGSPLHF. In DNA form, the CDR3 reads TGTGCCAGCAGCGTAGCGGGACAGGGGTCACCCCTCCACTTT.

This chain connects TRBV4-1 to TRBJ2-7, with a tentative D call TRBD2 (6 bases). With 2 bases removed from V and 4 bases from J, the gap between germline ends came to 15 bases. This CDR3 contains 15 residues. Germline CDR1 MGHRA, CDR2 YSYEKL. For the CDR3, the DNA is TGCGCCAGCAGCCAACCCGGGAGTGTGGTATACGAGCAGTACTTC. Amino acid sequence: CASSQPGSVVYEQYF.

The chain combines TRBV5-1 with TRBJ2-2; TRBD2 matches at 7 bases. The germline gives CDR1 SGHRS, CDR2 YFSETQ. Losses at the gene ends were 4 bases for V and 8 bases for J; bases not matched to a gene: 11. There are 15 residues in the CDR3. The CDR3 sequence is CASSPGGTSAGELFF. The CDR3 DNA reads TGCGCCAGCAGCCCTGGGGGTACTAGCGCGGGGGAGCTGTTTTTT.

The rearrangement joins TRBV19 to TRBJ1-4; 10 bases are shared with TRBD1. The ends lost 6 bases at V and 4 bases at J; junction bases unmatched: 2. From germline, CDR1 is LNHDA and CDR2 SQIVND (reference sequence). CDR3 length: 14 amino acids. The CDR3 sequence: CASSGTGVNEKLFF. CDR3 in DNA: TGTGCCAGTAGCGGGACAGGGGTTAATGAAAAACTGTTTTTT.

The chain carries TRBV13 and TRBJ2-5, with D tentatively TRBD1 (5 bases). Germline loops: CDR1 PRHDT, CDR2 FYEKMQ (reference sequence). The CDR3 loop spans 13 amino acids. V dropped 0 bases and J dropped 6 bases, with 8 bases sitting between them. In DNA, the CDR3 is TGTGCCAGCAGCTTAGGAGGGGCCCAGACCCAGTACTTC. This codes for CASSLGGAQTQYF.

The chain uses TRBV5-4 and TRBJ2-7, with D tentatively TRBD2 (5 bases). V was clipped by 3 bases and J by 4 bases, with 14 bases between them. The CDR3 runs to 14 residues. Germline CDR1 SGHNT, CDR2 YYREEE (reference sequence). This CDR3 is CASSWASGSYEQYF. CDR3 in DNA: TGTGCCAGCAGCTGGGCTTCGGGATCGTACGAGCAGTACTTC.

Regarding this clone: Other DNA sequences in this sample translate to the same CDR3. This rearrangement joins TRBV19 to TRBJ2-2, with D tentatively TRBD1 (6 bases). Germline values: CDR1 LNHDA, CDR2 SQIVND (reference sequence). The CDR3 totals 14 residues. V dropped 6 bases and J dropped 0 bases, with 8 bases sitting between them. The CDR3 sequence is CASRNRANTGELFF. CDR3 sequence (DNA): TGTGCCAGTAGAAACAGGGCGAACACCGGGGAGCTGTTTTTT.

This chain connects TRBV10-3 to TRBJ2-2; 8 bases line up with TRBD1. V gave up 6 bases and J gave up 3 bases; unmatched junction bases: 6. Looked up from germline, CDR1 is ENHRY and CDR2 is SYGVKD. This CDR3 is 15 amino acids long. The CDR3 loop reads CAIRRDRLDTGELFF. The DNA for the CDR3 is TGTGCCATCAGGCGGGACAGGTTAGACACCGGGGAGCTGTTTTTT.

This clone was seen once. DNA for the CDR3: TGTGCCAGTAGTAATAGGGGATCAGCTTTCTTT. Its translation is CASSNRGSAFF. V and J are TRBV19 and TRBJ1-1; tentative D call: TRBD1 (5 bases). Trimming took off 4 bases at V and 10 bases at J, with 10 bases between the two ends. This CDR3 contains 11 residues. Per the germline V gene, CDR1 is LNHDA and CDR2 is SQIVND (reference sequence). The full variable domain, rest sourced from reference TRBV19 and TRBJ1-1, is DGGITQSPKYLFRKEGQNVTLSCEQNLNHDAMYWYRQDPGQGLRLIYYSQIVNDFQKGDIAEGYSVSREKKESFPLTVTSAQKNPTAFYLCASSNRGSAFFGQGTRLTVV.

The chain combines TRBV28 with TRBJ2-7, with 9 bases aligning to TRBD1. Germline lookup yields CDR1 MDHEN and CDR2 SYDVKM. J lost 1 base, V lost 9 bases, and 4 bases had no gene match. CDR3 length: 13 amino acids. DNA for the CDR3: TGTGCCAGTGGGACAGGGATATCCTACGAGCAGTACTTC. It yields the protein CASGTGISYEQYF.

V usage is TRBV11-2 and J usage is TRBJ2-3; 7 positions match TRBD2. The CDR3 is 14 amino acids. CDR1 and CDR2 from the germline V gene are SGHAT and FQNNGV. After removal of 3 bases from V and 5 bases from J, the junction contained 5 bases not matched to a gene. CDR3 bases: TGTGCCAGCAGCTTGAACCCTAGCGGAGATACGCAGTATTTT. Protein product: CASSLNPSGDTQYF.